The 2 T cell receptor beta chains in this list originate from one sample, sequenced in a study of beta chain features in type 1 diabetes. The sequenced template was cDNA made from the entire isolated RNA. The assay was immunoSEQ multiplex PCR, and TCRdb's table has in-frame clones only and misses some. The sample includes hundreds of thousands of clones, about 29% of them seen just once. The sample was naive CD4+ T cells from blood. The receptors were gathered from a man between 18 and 35 years old in good health.

The sample holds a few counts of this clone. The V gene is TRBV6-5, the J gene TRBJ2-4; D may match TRBD1 or TRBD2 (5 bases each). The germline gives CDR1 MNHEY, CDR2 SVGAGI. With 1 base removed from V and 6 bases from J, the gap between germline ends came to 16 bases. This CDR3 contains 16 residues. For the CDR3, the DNA is TGTGCCAGCAGTTACTTAGAGGGGACCCCAACAAACATTCAGTACTTC. Its translation: CASSYLEGTPTNIQYF.

For this clone: Other DNA sequences in this sample translate to the same CDR3. The genes are TRBV9 and TRBJ2-1; D is unresolved. CDR1 and CDR2 (germline): SGDLS, YYNGEE. The CDR3 has 14 amino acids. Trimming removed 2 bases at V and 1 base at J, with 7 bases between. CDR3 in amino acids: CASSVGGSYNEQFF. The CDR3 region has the DNA TGTGCCAGCAGCGTTGGCGGTTCCTACAATGAGCAGTTCTTC.